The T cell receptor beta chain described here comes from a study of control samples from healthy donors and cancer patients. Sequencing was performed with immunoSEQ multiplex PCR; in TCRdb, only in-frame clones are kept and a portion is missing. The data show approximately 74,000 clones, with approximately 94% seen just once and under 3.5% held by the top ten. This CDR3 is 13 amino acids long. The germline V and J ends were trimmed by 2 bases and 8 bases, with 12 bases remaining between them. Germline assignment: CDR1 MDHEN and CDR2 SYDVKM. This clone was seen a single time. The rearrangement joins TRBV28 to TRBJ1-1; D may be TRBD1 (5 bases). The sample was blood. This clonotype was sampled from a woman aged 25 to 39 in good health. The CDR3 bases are TGTGCCAGCAGTTTAGGGGCAGCGCGAGAAGCTTTCTTT. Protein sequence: CASSLGAAREAFF.